This TCR beta chain was recovered during a study of blood T cell repertoires in COVID-19. Study-level background: The United States, Italy and Spain supplied acute and convalescent COVID-19 samples.

The CDR3 covers 12 residues. The V and J ends lost 1 base and 8 bases respectively, with 6 bases between them. The germline V gene encodes CDR1 SGHAT and CDR2 FQNNGV. On this clone itself: This same CDR3 is encoded by further DNA sequences in the sample.

Seattle cases were enrolled at active infection and followed longitudinally. Methods used by the authors: For nucleated cells, counts were estimated from reference gene primer amplification. Method: immunoSEQ multiplex PCR; TCRdb's copy keeps in-frame clones and lacks some. V and J calls and clone size follow that table, whereas D and trimming were derived from the DNA. The data contain some 200,000 clones, 85% to 95% of them singletons. The chain carries TRBV11-2 and TRBJ2-1, with D perhaps matching TRBD2 (5 bases). The sample was peripheral blood. The clonotype originates from a man aged 25 to 45 with COVID-19, enrolled during active disease. CDR3 sequence: CASSLGGDEQFF. DNA for the CDR3: TGTGCCAGCAGCTTAGGGGGAGATGAGCAGTTCTTC.